These T cell receptor beta chains were read from a single sample in a study of T cell repertoires in cytomegalovirus infection. TCRdb re-analysed the reads in MiXCR, keeping a single row per CDR3 protein. The sample carries more than 400,000 distinct CDR3 sequences, less than 30% recorded once. The specimen sequenced was PBMCs. These receptors all stem from a human donor in good health (CMV status not recorded). Some clones in this sample may be carry-over from other donors' samples. CDR3s include the opening cysteine and the closing phenylalanine or tryptophan. Fields, in order: V gene, D gene, J gene, CDR3 protein. A D gene is named only where the DNA matches it firmly.

TRBV28	TRBD2	TRBJ2-3	CASSYAGAGTDTQYF
TRBV11-2	NA	TRBJ2-2	CASSFLRMNTGELFF
TRBV27	NA	TRBJ1-4	CASRSDNGAINEKLFF
TRBV20-1	TRBD1	TRBJ2-7	CSAEPGQGAYEQYF
TRBV7-6	NA	TRBJ1-6	CASSLGPGDSPLHF
TRBV7-2	NA	TRBJ2-7	CASSLTWSSYEQYF
TRBV20-1	NA	TRBJ2-3	CSATPTDTQYF
TRBV5-6	TRBD2	TRBJ2-1	CAEGLAAYNEQFF
TRBV5-4	NA	TRBJ2-7	CASSFDQVSYEQYF
TRBV12-5	NA	TRBJ2-1	CASGPGHVYNEQFF
TRBV28	NA	TRBJ2-3	CASATGPPDTQYF
TRBV6-2/TRBV6-3	TRBD2	TRBJ2-7	CASRLLAGTYEQYF
TRBV7-6	NA	TRBJ1-1	CASSLTYPGTEAFF
TRBV15	NA	TRBJ1-1	CATSPLRGNTEAFF
TRBV28	TRBD2	TRBJ2-4	CASSFEDTGLGNIQYF
TRBV7-7	NA	TRBJ2-5	CASSPEGRETQYF
TRBV6-2/TRBV6-3	NA	TRBJ1-1	CASRKQGRDTEAFF
TRBV19	TRBD2	TRBJ2-1	CASSLAGQEQFF
TRBV4-3	TRBD2	TRBJ2-5	CASSQVWTSGRAIGETQYF
TRBV6-2/TRBV6-3	NA	TRBJ2-7	CASRKLAHEQYF
TRBV25-1	TRBD1	TRBJ1-2	CASRRDSPNYGYTF
TRBV20-1	NA	TRBJ2-5	CSATGQKETQYF
TRBV7-8	NA	TRBJ1-6	CASSPGGGVSPPLHF
TRBV7-2	TRBD1	TRBJ1-1	CASSLRDREKAFF
TRBV2	TRBD1	TRBJ1-1	CASSEVRTGGTEAFF
TRBV6-6	NA	TRBJ2-1	CAGQLQGNEQFF
TRBV6-1	NA	TRBJ1-4	CASSEAGRPTEKLFF
TRBV28	NA	TRBJ2-7	CASSPGQTYEQYF
TRBV7-2	NA	TRBJ1-5	CASSPSGGWQPQHF
TRBV3-1	NA	TRBJ1-2	CASSQPGQGGPNYGYTF
TRBV7-2	TRBD2	TRBJ2-1	CASSAGTTEQFF
TRBV28	NA	TRBJ2-7	CASSPHTAGYEQYF
TRBV7-8	NA	TRBJ1-5	CASSLAGRVLNQPQHF
TRBV28	TRBD1	TRBJ1-5	CASSFGQAHNQPQHF
TRBV20-1	NA	TRBJ2-7	CSAQGGLGGYEQYF
TRBV7-6	NA	TRBJ2-5	CASSLDLGKWTQYF
TRBV19	NA	TRBJ1-6	CASSQGRAVDSPLHF
TRBV6-5	TRBD1	TRBJ2-3	CASQGVLARDTQYF
TRBV7-9	NA	TRBJ2-6	CASRRPGSLGLPGANVLTF